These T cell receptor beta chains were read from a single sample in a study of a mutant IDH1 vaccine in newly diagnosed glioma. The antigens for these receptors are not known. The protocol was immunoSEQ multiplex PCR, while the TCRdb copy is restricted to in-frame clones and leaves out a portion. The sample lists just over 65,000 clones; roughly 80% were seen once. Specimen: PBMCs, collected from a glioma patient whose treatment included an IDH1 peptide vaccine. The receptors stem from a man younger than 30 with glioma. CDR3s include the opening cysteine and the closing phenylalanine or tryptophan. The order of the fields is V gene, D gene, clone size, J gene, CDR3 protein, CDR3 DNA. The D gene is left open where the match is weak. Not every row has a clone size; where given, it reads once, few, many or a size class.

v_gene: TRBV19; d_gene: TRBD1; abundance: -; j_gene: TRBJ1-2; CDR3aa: CASSPSGQGLYGYTF; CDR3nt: TGTGCCAGTAGCCCTTCGGGACAGGGGTTATATGGCTACACCTTC
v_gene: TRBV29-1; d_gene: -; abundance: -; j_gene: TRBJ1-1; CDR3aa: CSSIRDTAYSAFF; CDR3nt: TGCAGCTCGATCCGGGACACAGCGTATTCAGCTTTCTTT
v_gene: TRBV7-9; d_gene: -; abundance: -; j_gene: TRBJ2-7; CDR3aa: CASSSVGLYEQYF; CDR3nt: TGTGCCAGCAGCTCGGTCGGGCTCTACGAGCAGTACTTC
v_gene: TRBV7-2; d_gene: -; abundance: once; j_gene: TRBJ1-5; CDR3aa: CASSLQAYSNQPQHF; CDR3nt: TGTGCCAGCAGCTTGCAGGCCTATAGCAATCAGCCCCAGCATTTT
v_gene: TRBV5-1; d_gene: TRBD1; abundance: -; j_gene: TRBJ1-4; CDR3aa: CASGTGAAYNEKLFF; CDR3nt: TGCGCCAGCGGGACAGGGGCCGCCTATAATGAAAAACTGTTTTTT
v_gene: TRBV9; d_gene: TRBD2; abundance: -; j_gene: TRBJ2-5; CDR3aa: CASSLSGGRGETQYF; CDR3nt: TGTGCCAGCAGCCTTAGCGGGGGAAGGGGAGAGACCCAGTACTTC
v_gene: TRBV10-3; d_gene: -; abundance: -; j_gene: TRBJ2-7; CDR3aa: CAISAGVPSSYEQYF; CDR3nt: TGTGCCATCAGCGCAGGGGTCCCCTCCTCCTACGAGCAGTACTTC
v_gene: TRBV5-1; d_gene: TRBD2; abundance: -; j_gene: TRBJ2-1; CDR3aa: CASSLGGAGSRAEQFF; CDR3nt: TGCGCCAGCAGCTTGGGGGGAGCGGGATCCCGGGCTGAGCAGTTCTTC
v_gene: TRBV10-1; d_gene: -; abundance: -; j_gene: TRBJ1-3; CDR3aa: CASSESRRTGNTIYF; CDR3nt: TGCGCCAGCAGTGAGTCAAGGAGGACAGGAAACACCATATATTTT
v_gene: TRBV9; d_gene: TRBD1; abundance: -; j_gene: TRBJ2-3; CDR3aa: CASSTSPRTGRPHTDTQYF; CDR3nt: TGTGCCAGCAGCACCTCACCGCGGACAGGGAGACCCCACACAGATACGCAGTATTTT
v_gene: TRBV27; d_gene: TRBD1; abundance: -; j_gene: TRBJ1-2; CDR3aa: CATPRQGDGYTF; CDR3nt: TGTGCCACCCCCAGACAGGGGGATGGCTACACCTTC
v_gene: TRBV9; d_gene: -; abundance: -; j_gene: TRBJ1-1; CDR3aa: CASRLGRRNTEAFF; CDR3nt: TGTGCCAGCAGGTTGGGACGGAGGAACACTGAAGCTTTCTTT
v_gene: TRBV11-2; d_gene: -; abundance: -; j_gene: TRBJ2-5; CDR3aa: CASTRGRQNQETQYF; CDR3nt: TGTGCCAGCACCAGGGGCAGACAGAACCAAGAGACCCAGTACTTC
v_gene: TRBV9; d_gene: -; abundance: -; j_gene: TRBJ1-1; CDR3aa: CASSVPPYLDPNTEAFF; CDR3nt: TGTGCCAGCAGCGTACCGCCCTATTTAGACCCTAACACTGAAGCTTTCTTT
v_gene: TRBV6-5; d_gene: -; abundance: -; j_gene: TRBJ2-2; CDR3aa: CASSYPYTGELFF; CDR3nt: TGTGCCAGCAGTTACCCTTACACCGGGGAGCTGTTTTTT
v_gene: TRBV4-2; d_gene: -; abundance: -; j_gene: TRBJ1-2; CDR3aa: CASSQDMGTTNYGYTF; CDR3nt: TGTGCCAGCAGCCAAGATATGGGGACAACTAACTATGGCTACACCTTC
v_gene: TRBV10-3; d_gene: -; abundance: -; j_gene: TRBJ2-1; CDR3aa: CAISETPKGYNEQFF; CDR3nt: TGTGCCATCAGTGAAACTCCAAAAGGATACAATGAGCAGTTCTTC
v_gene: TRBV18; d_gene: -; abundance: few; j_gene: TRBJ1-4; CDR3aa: CASSPQASEKLFF; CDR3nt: TGTGCCAGCTCACCACAAGCCAGTGAAAAACTGTTTTTT
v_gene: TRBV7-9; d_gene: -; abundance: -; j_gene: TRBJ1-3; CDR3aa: CASSSPDRGLSGNTIYF; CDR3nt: TGTGCCAGCAGCTCGCCTGACAGAGGGCTCTCTGGAAACACCATATATTTT
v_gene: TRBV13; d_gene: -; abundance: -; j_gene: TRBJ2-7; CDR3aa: CASSLRGDSWSYEQYF; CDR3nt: TGTGCCAGCAGCTTAAGAGGGGATTCTTGGTCCTACGAGCAGTACTTC
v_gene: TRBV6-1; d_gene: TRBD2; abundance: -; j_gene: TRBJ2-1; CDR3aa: CASSGGGLGFFEQFF; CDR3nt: TGTGCCAGCAGCGGAGGGGGACTAGGTTTCTTTGAGCAGTTCTTC
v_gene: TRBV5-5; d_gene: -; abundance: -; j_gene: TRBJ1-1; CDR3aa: CASSLVGGPTEAFF; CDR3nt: TGTGCCAGCAGCTTGGTCGGGGGCCCCACTGAAGCTTTCTTT
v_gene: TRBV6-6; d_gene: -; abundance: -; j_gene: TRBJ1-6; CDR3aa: CASSYSNSPLHF; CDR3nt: TGTGCCAGCAGTTACTCGAATTCACCCCTCCACTTT
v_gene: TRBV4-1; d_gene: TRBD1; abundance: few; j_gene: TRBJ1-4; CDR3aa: CASSQSTGAHEKLFF; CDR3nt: TGCGCCAGCAGCCAATCCACAGGGGCGCATGAAAAACTGTTTTTT
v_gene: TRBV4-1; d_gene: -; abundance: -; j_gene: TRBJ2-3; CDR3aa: CASSQVRVADTQYF; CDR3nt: TGCGCCAGCAGCCAAGTCAGGGTTGCAGATACGCAGTATTTT
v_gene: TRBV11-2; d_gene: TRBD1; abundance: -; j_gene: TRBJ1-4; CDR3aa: CASSPSGRGLEKLFF; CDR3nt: TGTGCCAGCAGCCCCTCGGGCAGGGGGCTGGAAAAACTGTTTTTT
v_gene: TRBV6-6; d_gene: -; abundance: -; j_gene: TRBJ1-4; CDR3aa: CATGGWDEKLFF; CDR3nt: TGTGCCACCGGGGGTTGGGACGAAAAACTGTTTTTT
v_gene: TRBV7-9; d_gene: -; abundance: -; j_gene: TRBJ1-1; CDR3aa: CASSLMGGGSTEAFF; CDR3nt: TGTGCCAGCAGCCTGATGGGGGGTGGGAGCACTGAAGCTTTCTTT
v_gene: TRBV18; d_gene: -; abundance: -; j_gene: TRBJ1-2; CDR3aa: CASSLTTGKADGYTF; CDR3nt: TGTGCCAGCTCCCTAACCACAGGGAAAGCTGACGGCTACACCTTC
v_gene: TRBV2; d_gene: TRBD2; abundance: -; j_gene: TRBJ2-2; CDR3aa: CASRATSGGAGELFF; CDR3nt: TGTGCCAGCAGGGCGACTAGCGGGGGGGCCGGGGAGCTGTTTTTT
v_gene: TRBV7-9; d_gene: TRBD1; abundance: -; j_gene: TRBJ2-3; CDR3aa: CASSPGRGGGLTDTQYF; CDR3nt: TGTGCCAGCAGCCCCGGGCGAGGGGGCGGCCTCACAGATACGCAGTATTTT
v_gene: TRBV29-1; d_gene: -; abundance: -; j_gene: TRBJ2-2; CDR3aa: CSVVYGDLNTGELFF; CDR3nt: TGCAGCGTTGTTTATGGGGACTTAAACACCGGGGAGCTGTTTTTT
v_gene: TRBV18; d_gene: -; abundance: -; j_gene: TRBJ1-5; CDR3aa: CASQEGRGNQPQHF; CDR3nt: TGTGCCAGTCAAGAGGGCCGAGGCAATCAGCCCCAGCATTTT
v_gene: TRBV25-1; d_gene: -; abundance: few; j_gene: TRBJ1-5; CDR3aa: CASSEWGSNQPQHF; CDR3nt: TGTGCCAGCAGTGAATGGGGCAGCAATCAGCCCCAGCATTTT
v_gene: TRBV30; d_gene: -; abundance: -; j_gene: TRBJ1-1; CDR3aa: CAWKRDSEAFF; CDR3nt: TGTGCCTGGAAGCGCGACAGTGAAGCTTTCTTT
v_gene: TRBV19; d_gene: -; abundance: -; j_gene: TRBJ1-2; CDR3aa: CASTPRGYGYTF; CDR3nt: TGTGCCAGTACTCCACGGGGATATGGCTACACCTTC
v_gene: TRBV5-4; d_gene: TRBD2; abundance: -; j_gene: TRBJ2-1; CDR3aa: CASSVGLALNNEQFF; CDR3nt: TGTGCCAGCAGCGTGGGACTAGCTCTTAACAATGAGCAGTTCTTC
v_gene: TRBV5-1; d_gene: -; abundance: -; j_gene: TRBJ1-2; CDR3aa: CASRSSDYGYTF; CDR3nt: TGCGCCAGCCGGAGCTCGGACTATGGCTACACCTTC
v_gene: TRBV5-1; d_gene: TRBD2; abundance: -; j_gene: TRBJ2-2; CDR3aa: CASSPGLAGRSTGELFF; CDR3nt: TGCGCCAGCAGCCCGGGACTAGCGGGCCGGAGCACCGGGGAGCTGTTTTTT
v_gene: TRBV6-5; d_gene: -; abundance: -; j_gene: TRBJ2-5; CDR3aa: CASSGYTLGGTQYF; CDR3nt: TGTGCCAGCAGTGGTTACACCCTGGGGGGGACCCAGTACTTC
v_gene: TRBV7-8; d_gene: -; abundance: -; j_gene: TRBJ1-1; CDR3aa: CASSLAHGFRPPDEAFF; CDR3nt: TGTGCCAGCAGCTTAGCGCACGGATTTCGGCCCCCGGATGAAGCTTTCTTT
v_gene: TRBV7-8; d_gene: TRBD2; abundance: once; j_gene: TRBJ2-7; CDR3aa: CASSLWSGGAYEQYF; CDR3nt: TGTGCCAGCAGCTTATGGTCGGGAGGGGCCTACGAGCAGTACTTC
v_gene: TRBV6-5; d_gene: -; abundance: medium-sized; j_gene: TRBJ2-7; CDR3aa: CASSYSSQTYEQYF; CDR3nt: TGTGCCAGCAGTTACTCGTCCCAGACCTACGAGCAGTACTTC
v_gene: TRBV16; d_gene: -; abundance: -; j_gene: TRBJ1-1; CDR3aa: CASSLIITEAFF; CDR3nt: TGTGCCAGCAGCCTCATCATCACTGAAGCTTTCTTT
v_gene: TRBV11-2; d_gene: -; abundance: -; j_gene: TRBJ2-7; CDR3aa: CASSSATGTRPYEQYF; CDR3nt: TGTGCCAGCAGCTCAGCCACCGGGACAAGACCCTACGAGCAGTACTTC
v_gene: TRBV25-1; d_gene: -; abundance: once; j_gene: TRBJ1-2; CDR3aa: CASSEYTRPDWSGYTF; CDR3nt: TGTGCCAGCAGTGAATATACCCGCCCTGACTGGAGTGGCTACACCTTC